A single sample gave rise to the 24 T cell receptor beta chains below, sequenced in a study of cytomegalovirus exposure and HLA in healthy donors. The study ran its PCR with 60 Vbeta and 13 Jbeta primers. Measured with immunoSEQ multiplex PCR; TCRdb has only the in-frame clones, and not every one. The table lists under 250,000 clones, 75% to 80% of them singletons. The specimen was PBMCs. Receptor source: a male donor in good health and CMV-seronegative.

The chain uses TRBV19 and TRBJ2-1, with TRBD2 identical over 9 bases. Looked up from germline, CDR1 is LNHDA and CDR2 is SQIVND (reference sequence). The J segment lost 6 bases and the V segment lost 2 bases, leaving 8 bases of the junction unmatched. The CDR3 is made up of 16 amino acids. Here the CDR3 DNA reads TGTGCCAGTAGTATAAGAGCGGCGGGAGGGATCAATGAGCAGTTCTTC. It translates to CASSIRAAGGINEQFF.

V is TRBV5-1 and J is TRBJ2-7; 8 nucleotides align to TRBD1. Trimming removed 0 bases from V and 1 base from J; junction bases left unmatched: 0. The CDR3 spans 14 residues. CDR1 SGHRS and CDR2 YFSETQ come from the germline V gene. The DNA of the CDR3 is TGCGCCAGCAGCTTGGGGGACAGGTCCTACGAGCAGTACTTC. Its protein product is CASSLGDRSYEQYF.

This clone was picked up one time. The chain joins TRBV30 to TRBJ1-1; D is ambiguous. The germline CDR1 and CDR2 sequences are GTSNPN and SVGIG (reference sequence). The CDR3 covers 12 residues. V was cut by 1 base and J by 3 bases, with 6 bases left in between. CDR3 sequence (DNA): TGTGCCTGGAGTGACAGTTACACTGAAGCTTTCTTT. Translating gives CAWSDSYTEAFF.

This chain links TRBV6-6 with TRBJ2-3, with TRBD1 as a possible D gene (6 bases). Trimming removed 6 bases at V and 3 bases at J, with 16 bases between. This CDR3 is built from 15 residues. Germline V gene lookup returns CDR1 MNHNY and CDR2 SVGAGI (reference sequence). CDR3 coding DNA: TGTGCCAGCAGCCAACAGGGCCGAGGTACAGATACGCAGTATTTT. It specifies CASSQQGRGTDTQYF.

This clone was counted only a few times. The genes are TRBV9 and TRBJ2-1; 10 bases map to TRBD2. Germline V gene data show CDR1 as SGDLS and CDR2 as YYNGEE. J gave up 7 bases and V 3 bases, and 10 bases lay outside the gene matches. The CDR3 has 16 residues. The CDR3 protein is CASSDLASGGPNEQFF. CDR3 nucleotide sequence: TGTGCCAGCAGCGACCTCGCTAGCGGGGGACCTAATGAGCAGTTCTTC.

The chain recombines TRBV28 with TRBJ1-3; a weak D match, TRBD1 (5 bases). The V end was cut by 11 bases, the J end by 1 base, with 15 bases between. This CDR3 contains 14 residues. Germline V gene sequence: CDR1 MDHEN, CDR2 SYDVKM. CDR3: CAVPRAASGNTIYF. The CDR3 DNA is TGTGCCGTCCCCAGGGCAGCGTCTGGAAACACCATATATTTT. The whole variable domain, remainder taken from reference TRBV28 and TRBJ1-3, is DVKVTQSSRYLVKRTGEKVFLECVQDMDHENMFWYRQDPGLGLRLIYFSYDVKMKEKGDIPEGYSVSREKKERFSLILESASTNQTSMYLCAVPRAASGNTIYFGEGSWLTVV.

CDR3 nucleotide sequence: TGTGCCAGTAACAGAATCGGGGAAATGGGCACTGAAGCTTTCTTT. It specifies CASNRIGEMGTEAFF. This rearrangement joins TRBV19 to TRBJ1-1; D unresolved. Germline assignment: CDR1 LNHDA and CDR2 SQIVND (reference sequence). V was cut by 7 bases and J by 4 bases, with 19 bases left in between. The CDR3 is 15 residues long.

This chain links TRBV27 with TRBJ2-3; D is perhaps TRBD1 (6 bases). Germline V CDR1 and CDR2: MNHEY, SMNVEV (reference sequence). The V and J ends lost 3 bases and 2 bases respectively, with 12 bases between them. The CDR3 consists of 15 residues. The CDR3 region is CASSLPGQYTDTQYF. CDR3 coding DNA: TGTGCCAGCAGTTTGCCTGGACAGTACACAGATACGCAGTATTTT.

This clone was detected only once. The genes are TRBV10-1 and TRBJ2-5, with 16 bases aligning to TRBD2. The CDR3 consists of 17 residues. With 5 bases clipped from V and 5 bases from J, the junction kept 8 bases outside the gene matches. Germline V gene data show CDR1 as WNHNN and CDR2 as SYGVQD (reference sequence). The CDR3 region has the DNA TGCGCCAGCAGTTCCGGGACTAGCGGGGGGGCCCGGGAGACCCAGTACTTC. Translated, it gives CASSSGTSGGARETQYF.

This chain joins TRBV9 and TRBJ1-3, with unresolved D. This CDR3 spans 14 amino acids. Trimming removed 2 bases at V and 2 bases at J, with 8 bases between. Germline assignment: CDR1 SGDLS and CDR2 YYNGEE. The DNA for the CDR3 is TGTGCCAGCAGCGTCGACTCTACTGGAAACACCATATATTTT. It translates to CASSVDSTGNTIYF.

The V and J genes are TRBV6-5 and TRBJ2-2; no clear D. This CDR3 is 14 amino acids long. Per germline, CDR1 MNHEY and CDR2 SVGAGI. The V end lost 4 bases, the J end lost 7 bases, and 13 bases lay between the germline ends. This CDR3 is CASSLSGPVGELFF. CDR3 in DNA: TGTGCCAGCAGTTTAAGTGGGCCTGTCGGGGAGCTGTTTTTT.

V gene TRBV9 combines with J gene TRBJ1-1, with 10 bases lining up with TRBD1. The CDR3 runs 14 residues. V was clipped by 3 bases and J by 11 bases; unmatched bases: 10. Germline V gives CDR1 SGDLS, CDR2 YYNGEE. The CDR3 is CASSGGTGVSAAFF. CDR3 DNA sequence: TGTGCCAGCAGCGGCGGGACAGGGGTCTCCGCGGCTTTCTTT.

The chain joins TRBV6-5 to TRBJ2-5; D remains unclear. The CDR3 loop spans 12 amino acids. Germline V gives CDR1 MNHEY, CDR2 SVGAGI. Trimming cost V 2 bases and J 6 bases, with 7 bases left between them. This chain's CDR3 is CASSYQEQTQYF. The DNA for the CDR3 is TGTGCCAGCAGTTACCAGGAACAGACCCAGTACTTC.

The chain couples TRBV28 to TRBJ2-7; 7 bases are shared with TRBD1. V lost 3 bases to trimming and J lost 4 bases; unmatched junction nucleotides: 9. CDR1 and CDR2 (germline): MDHEN, SYDVKM. This CDR3 is 15 amino acids long. CDR3: CASSLNPGTVYEQYF. DNA of the CDR3: TGTGCCAGCAGTTTGAACCCCGGGACAGTGTACGAGCAGTACTTC.

This chain uses TRBV7-6 with TRBJ2-1, with D unclear. CDR1 SGHVS and CDR2 FNYEAQ come from the germline V gene. CDR3 length equals 14 residues. The V end was cut by 1 base, the J end by 7 bases, with 11 bases between. CDR3 amino acids: CASSLVGRYNEQFF. The CDR3 DNA sequence: TGTGCCAGCAGCTTAGTGGGCAGGTATAATGAGCAGTTCTTC.

The rearrangement uses TRBV29-1 and TRBJ1-1, with TRBD1 as a possible D gene (6 bases). With 3 bases removed from V and 6 bases from J, the gap between germline ends came to 14 bases. CDR1 SQVTM and CDR2 ANQGSEA come from the germline V gene. This CDR3 is built from 13 residues. CDR3 in amino acids: CSVDFGGGAEAFF. In DNA form, the CDR3 reads TGCAGCGTTGACTTCGGGGGGGGCGCTGAAGCTTTCTTT. Using reference TRBV29-1 and TRBJ1-1 for the parts outside the CDR3, the full variable domain is SAVISQKPSRDICQRGTSLTIQCQVDSQVTMMFWYRQQPGQSLTLIATANQGSEATYESGFVIDKFPISRPNLTFSTLTVSNMSPEDSSIYLCSVDFGGGAEAFFGQGTRLTVV.

The V gene is TRBV10-3, the J gene TRBJ1-1; tentative D call: TRBD1 (6 bases). V was clipped by 3 bases and J by 7 bases, with 18 bases between them. Germline values: CDR1 ENHRY, CDR2 SYGVKD. This CDR3 comprises 15 residues. The CDR3 sequence: CAISDTGTGFSEAFF. The CDR3 nucleotides are TGTGCCATCAGTGACACAGGTACAGGGTTTAGTGAAGCTTTCTTT.

This rearrangement joins TRBV15 to TRBJ1-2; 7 nucleotides align to TRBD1. Trimming removed 3 bases from V and 0 bases from J; junction bases left unmatched: 7. This CDR3 has 16 amino acids. CDR1 is LNHNV and CDR2 is YYDKDF in the germline V gene (reference sequence). CDR3 in DNA: TGTGCCACCAGCAGTCCCCCGACAGGGTCTAACTATGGCTACACCTTC. Translation: CATSSPPTGSNYGYTF. The whole variable domain, remainder taken from reference TRBV15 and TRBJ1-2, is DAMVIQNPRYQVTQFGKPVTLSCSQTLNHNVMYWYQQKSSQAPKLLFHYYDKDFNNEADTPDNFQSRRPNTSFCFLDIRSPGLGDTAMYLCATSSPPTGSNYGYTFGSGTRLTVV.

The CDR3 protein is CASSSFPDRAYGYTF. The DNA of the CDR3 is TGTGCCAGCAGCTCCTTTCCGGACAGGGCCTATGGCTACACCTTC. The genes are TRBV7-9 and TRBJ1-2; TRBD1 agrees at 8 bases. J gave up 4 bases and V 4 bases, and 8 bases lay outside the gene matches. This CDR3 is 15 amino acids long. Germline V gene data show CDR1 as SEHNR and CDR2 as FQNEAQ (reference sequence).

CDR3 nucleotides: TGTGCCACCACGATGACGGGACACTATCAGCCCCAGCATTTT. Amino acids: CATTMTGHYQPQHF. The chain couples TRBV6-1 to TRBJ1-5, with D possibly being TRBD1 (6 bases). The CDR3 runs to 14 residues. V was cut by 10 bases and J by 5 bases, with 18 bases left in between. From germline, CDR1 is MNHNS and CDR2 SASEGT.

On this clone itself: Other nucleotide sequences from this sample produce the same CDR3. This chain links TRBV28 with TRBJ2-7; 8 nucleotides line up with TRBD1. The V and J ends lost 3 bases and 2 bases, in that order; junction bases with no gene match: 3. This CDR3 region has 14 residues. Germline V lookup: CDR1 MDHEN, CDR2 SYDVKM. CDR3 nucleotide sequence: TGTGCCAGCAGTTTCGGGACAGGCACCTACGAGCAGTACTTC. This translates into CASSFGTGTYEQYF. Based on the CDR3 plus reference TRBV28 and TRBJ2-7, the full variable domain is DVKVTQSSRYLVKRTGEKVFLECVQDMDHENMFWYRQDPGLGLRLIYFSYDVKMKEKGDIPEGYSVSREKKERFSLILESASTNQTSMYLCASSFGTGTYEQYFGPGTRLTVT.

The chain combines TRBV27 with TRBJ2-1; 7 bases match TRBD2. V shed 0 bases, J shed 12 bases, and the junction held 5 bases outside the gene matches. The V gene's germline CDR1 is MNHEY and CDR2 SMNVEV (reference sequence). The CDR3 is made up of 13 amino acids. CDR3 nucleotides: TGTGCCAGCAGTTTATCTCCCCTAGCGGTGCAGTTCTTC. Its protein is CASSLSPLAVQFF.

This clone is a singleton in its sample. The V gene is TRBV5-6, the J gene TRBJ2-7, with D perhaps TRBD1 (6 bases). CDR1 and CDR2 from the germline V gene are SGHDT and YYEEEE. The CDR3 contains 12 residues. Between the trimmed V and J ends, which lost 3 bases and 4 bases, there was a span of 8 bases. The CDR3 bases are TGTGCCAGCAGCTGGACAGATTACGAGCAGTACTTC. It is translated as CASSWTDYEQYF.

The chain couples TRBV5-4 to TRBJ2-4; 13 nucleotides align to TRBD2. This CDR3 region has 19 residues. V shed 5 bases and J 4 bases; nucleotides not matched to a gene: 15. CDR1 and CDR2 from the germline V gene are SGHNT and YYREEE (reference sequence). CDR3 sequence reads: CASRWAGLAGPEGKNIQYF. CDR3 in DNA: TGTGCCAGCAGATGGGCGGGACTAGCGGGACCAGAGGGGAAAAACATTCAGTACTTC. The full variable domain, rest sourced from reference TRBV5-4 and TRBJ2-4, is ETGVTQSPTHLIKTRGQQVTLRCSSQSGHNTVSWYQQALGQGPQFIFQYYREEENGRGNFPPRFSGLQFPNYSSELNVNALELDDSALYLCASRWAGLAGPEGKNIQYFGAGTRLSVL.